This TCR beta chain was retrieved from a study of identical twins' blood T cells. The ends were cut back, 3 bases at V and 4 bases at J, with 10 bases in the middle. This CDR3 is 14 amino acids long. Donors were six healthy women in three monozygous twin pairs. The three twin pairs were reared together, likely meeting the same infections. TCRdb re-called the 5' RACE reads through MiXCR, storing one row per CDR3 protein. The sample has 450 to 550 distinct CDR3 sequences, under 75% seen once; the top ten hold more than 12%. The source is a woman aged 18 to 55 in good health. The genes are TRBV23-1 and TRBJ1-5; D remains unclear. TRBV23-1 is flagged as an ORF with uncertain function. The sequenced sample was PBMCs. In nucleotides, the CDR3 is TGCGCCAGCAGTCACGGTCCCGGGAATCAGCCCCAGCATTTT. Translation: CASSHGPGNQPQHF.